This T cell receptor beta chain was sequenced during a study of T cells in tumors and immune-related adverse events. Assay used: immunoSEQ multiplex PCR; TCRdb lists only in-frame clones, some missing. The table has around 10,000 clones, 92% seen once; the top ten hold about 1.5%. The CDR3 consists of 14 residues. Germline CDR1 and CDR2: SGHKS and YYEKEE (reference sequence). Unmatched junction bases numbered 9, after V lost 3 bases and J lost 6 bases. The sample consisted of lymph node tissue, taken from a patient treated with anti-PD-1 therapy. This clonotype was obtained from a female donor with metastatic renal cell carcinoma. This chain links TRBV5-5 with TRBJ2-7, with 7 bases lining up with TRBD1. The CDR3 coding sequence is TGTGCCAGCAGCTGGACAGGATTCACCACCGAGCAGTACTTC. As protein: CASSWTGFTTEQYF.